The 10 T cell receptor beta chains below were found in one sample sequenced in a study of T-cell memory formation after mild COVID-19 (dated by TCRdb to about 2021). Library preparation was by 5' RACE. These reads were obtained on an Illumina NovaSeq 6000. TCRdb reprocessing: public reads trimmed at Q25 with fastp, clones called with MiXCR, in-frame beta chains kept. Rows with one shared CDR3 protein collapse into an entry with the most common genes and DNA. The sample contains roughly 120,000 distinct CDR3 sequences, 15% to 20% of them found a single time. The biggest ten clones account for approximately 15% of the sample. Sequencing was done on a sample of PBMCs or a T cell subset sorted from them (not recorded which). The receptor set was obtained from an adult woman who had mild COVID-19 (a few samples of this study predate the infection). The sample titles of this study are shuffled in the database, so cell type and time point are left out; the donor was told from shared clones.

This clonotype was found a few times. This chain uses TRBV12-3 or TRBV12-4 with TRBJ1-5, with 7 bases that match TRBD1. The CDR3 runs to 12 residues. J gave up 4 bases and V 7 bases, and 1 base lay outside the gene matches. In nucleotides, the CDR3 is TGTGCCAGCATGACAGGGAATCAGCCCCAGCATTTT. This translates into CASMTGNQPQHF.

V usage is TRBV7-8 and J usage is TRBJ1-3; the D gene is possibly TRBD1 (6 bases). The CDR3 runs 14 residues. Per germline, CDR1 SGHVS and CDR2 FQNEAQ. V was shortened by 3 bases and J by 3 bases, with 9 bases between the two germline ends. The chain's CDR3 is CASSFLGGGNTIYF. CDR3 DNA: TGTGCCAGCAGCTTCCTAGGGGGTGGAAACACCATATATTTT.

J is TRBJ2-6 and V is TRBV5-1; no definite D call. This CDR3 is 15 amino acids long. Trimming took off 0 bases at V and 0 bases at J, with 4 bases between the two ends. Germline V lookup: CDR1 SGHRS, CDR2 YFSETQ. This CDR3 is CASSLGSSGANVLTF. CDR3 in DNA: TGCGCCAGCAGCTTGGGGAGCTCTGGGGCCAACGTCCTGACTTTC.

The chain couples TRBV27 to TRBJ1-1; 7 bases align to TRBD1. This CDR3 region has 15 residues. Germline lookup yields CDR1 MNHEY and CDR2 SMNVEV (reference sequence). V was clipped by 4 bases and J by 1 base; unmatched bases: 6. CDR3 amino acids: CASSSPRTGNTEAFF. CDR3 DNA sequence: TGTGCCAGCAGTTCCCCCCGGACAGGGAACACTGAAGCTTTCTTT.

The V and J genes are TRBV11-2 and TRBJ1-1, with D possibly matching TRBD1 (5 bases). The germline gives CDR1 SGHAT, CDR2 FQNNGV. Trimming took 1 base from V and 1 from J, leaving 16 bases between them. The CDR3 totals 17 residues. CDR3 coding DNA: TGTGCCAGCAGCTTAGTTTTACGGGGCGGGAGGAACACTGAAGCTTTCTTT. Amino acids: CASSLVLRGGRNTEAFF.

This clonotype came up a few times. Written as DNA, the CDR3 is TGTGCCAGCAGTTTCGCCCGCAGGAGCGATTACAATGAGCAGTTCTTC. Translated: CASSFARRSDYNEQFF. The chain carries TRBV12-3 or TRBV12-4 and TRBJ2-1; D remains unclear. The V gene lost 3 bases and the J gene lost 4 bases, with 16 bases spanning the gap. The CDR3 consists of 16 residues.

The V and J genes are TRBV27 and TRBJ2-4, with TRBD2 as a possible D gene (5 bases). Germline CDR1 reads MNHEY; CDR2 reads SMNVEV (reference sequence). CDR3 length equals 17 residues. Trimming removed 3 bases from V and 0 bases from J, with 15 bases in between. CDR3 loop: CASSFGLATLAKNIQYF. The CDR3 bases are TGTGCCAGCAGTTTTGGGTTAGCGACTTTAGCCAAAAACATTCAGTACTTC.

This chain uses TRBV12-3 or TRBV12-4 with TRBJ2-1; 9 nucleotides match TRBD1. The junction had 10 bases not matched to a gene; V was cut back by 6 bases and J by 7 bases. There are 15 residues in the CDR3. The chain's CDR3 is CASRPGQGQRNEQFF. DNA of the CDR3: TGTGCCAGCAGACCGGGACAGGGTCAGCGTAATGAGCAGTTCTTC.

This clonotype occurred a few times. This chain joins TRBV5-4 and TRBJ1-2; D gene uncertain. Trimming took off 4 bases at V and 4 bases at J, with 11 bases between the two ends. The germline V gene encodes CDR1 SGHNT and CDR2 YYREEE (reference sequence). The CDR3 is made up of 13 amino acids. Here the CDR3 reads CASSPGRFYGYTF. Here the CDR3 DNA reads TGTGCCAGCAGCCCGGGCAGATTCTATGGCTACACCTTC.

In this sample, this clonotype turned up a few times. V is TRBV5-1 and J is TRBJ2-4; 13 bases align to TRBD2. The junction had 6 bases not matched to a gene; V was cut back by 0 bases and J by 6 bases. Germline V gene lookup returns CDR1 SGHRS and CDR2 YFSETQ. This CDR3 is 17 amino acids long. CDR3: CASSLELAGGPGNIQYF. The CDR3 DNA follows: TGCGCCAGCAGCTTGGAACTAGCGGGAGGGCCTGGAAACATTCAGTACTTC.